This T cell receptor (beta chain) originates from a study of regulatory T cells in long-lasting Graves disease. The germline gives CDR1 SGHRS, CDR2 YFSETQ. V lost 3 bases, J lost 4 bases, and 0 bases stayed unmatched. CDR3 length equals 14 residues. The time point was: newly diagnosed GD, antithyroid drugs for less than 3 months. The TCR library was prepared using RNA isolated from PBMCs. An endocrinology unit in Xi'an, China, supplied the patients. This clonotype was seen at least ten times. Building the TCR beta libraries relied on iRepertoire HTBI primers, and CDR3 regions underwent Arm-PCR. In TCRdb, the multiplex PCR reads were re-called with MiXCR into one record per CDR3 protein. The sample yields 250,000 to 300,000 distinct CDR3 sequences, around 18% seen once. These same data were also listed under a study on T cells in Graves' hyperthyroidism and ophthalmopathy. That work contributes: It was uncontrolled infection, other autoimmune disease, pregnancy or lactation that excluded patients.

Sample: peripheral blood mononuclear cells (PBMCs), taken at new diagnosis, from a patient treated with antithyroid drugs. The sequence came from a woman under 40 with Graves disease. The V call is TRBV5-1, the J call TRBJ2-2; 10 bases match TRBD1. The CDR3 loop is CASSWTGGTGELFF. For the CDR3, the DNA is TGCGCCAGCAGCTGGACAGGGGGCACCGGGGAGCTGTTTTTT. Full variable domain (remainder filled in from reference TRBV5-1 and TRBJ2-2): KAGVTQTPRYLIKTRGQQVTLSCSPISGHRSVSWYQQTPGQGLQFLFEYFSETQRNKGNFPGRFSGRQFSNSRSEMNVSTLELGDSALYLCASSWTGGTGELFFGEGSRLTVL.